These 28 T cell receptor beta chains share one sample of origin, sequenced in a study of cytomegalovirus exposure and HLA in healthy donors. The PCR had 60 Vbeta and 13 Jbeta primers. TCRdb's table, derived via immunoSEQ multiplex PCR, lists solely in-frame clones and lacks some. The sample contains roughly 160,000 clones, 80% of which appear only once. Input material: PBMCs. The receptors here all came from a woman in her forties or fifties in good health and CMV-seropositive.

The chain links TRBV28 to TRBJ2-6, with D tentatively TRBD2 (5 bases). The CDR3 has 16 amino acids. V was trimmed by 6 bases and J by 2 bases, leaving 14 bases between them. Germline CDR1 and CDR2: MDHEN and SYDVKM. In DNA, the CDR3 is TGTGCCAGCAGGCTTGAGGGAATGGCTGGGGCCAACGTCCTGACTTTC. Its protein is CASRLEGMAGANVLTF.

The rearrangement joins TRBV14 to TRBJ2-4; 7 bases map to TRBD1. With V trimmed by 0 bases and J by 0 bases, 8 bases remained unmatched. From germline, CDR1 is SGHDN and CDR2 FVKESK. This CDR3 spans 18 amino acids. As DNA, the CDR3 is TGTGCCAGCAGCCAAGAAGGAAGACAGGGAATAGCCAAAAACATTCAGTACTTC. The encoded protein is CASSQEGRQGIAKNIQYF.

Regarding this clone: Within the sample, other DNA sequences also encode this same CDR3. The chain recombines TRBV28 with TRBJ2-7; 8 positions match TRBD2. CDR1 and CDR2 from the germline V gene are MDHEN and SYDVKM. The CDR3 is 16 amino acids. The V and J ends lost 4 bases and 2 bases, in that order; junction bases with no gene match: 10. Written as DNA, the CDR3 is TGTGCCAGCAGTTCCCTGGGGAGCGGGAGAACCTACGAGCAGTACTTC. It codes for CASSSLGSGRTYEQYF.

V and J are TRBV7-6 and TRBJ2-7; TRBD1 is a possible D gene (5 bases). This CDR3 is built from 16 residues. V was clipped by 1 base and J by 3 bases, with 16 bases between them. Per the germline V gene, CDR1 is SGHVS and CDR2 is FNYEAQ. As DNA, the CDR3 is TGTGCCAGCAGCTTAGTTTCCCAGGGAACGGTCTACGAGCAGTACTTC. Translation gives CASSLVSQGTVYEQYF.

The J gene is TRBJ2-7, the V gene TRBV6-5, with a tentative D call TRBD2 (6 bases). This CDR3 has 14 residues. Germline assignment: CDR1 MNHEY and CDR2 SVGAGI. V was shortened by 6 bases and J by 2 bases, with 14 bases between the two germline ends. The CDR3 here is CASSMSWGAYEQYF. CDR3 nucleotides: TGTGCCAGCAGCATGTCATGGGGGGCCTACGAGCAGTACTTC.

This clone was counted a single time. The chain couples TRBV18 to TRBJ1-2, with D perhaps TRBD1 (6 bases). The germline V gene encodes CDR1 KGHSH and CDR2 LQKENI. The ends were cut back, 2 bases at V and 4 bases at J, with 14 bases in the middle. This CDR3 spans 15 amino acids. The CDR3 is CASSPIGQLGYGYTF. Here the CDR3 DNA reads TGTGCCAGCTCACCAATAGGACAGTTAGGCTATGGCTACACCTTC. Supplemented by reference TRBV18 and TRBJ1-2, the full variable domain reads NAGVMQNPRHLVRRRGQEARLRCSPMKGHSHVYWYRQLPEEGLKFMVYLQKENIIDESGMPKERFSAEFPKEGPSILRIQQVVRGDSAAYFCASSPIGQLGYGYTFGSGTRLTVV.

This clone was seen only once. Germline and junction disagree at one end, which may indicate a read error. The rearrangement links TRBV9 to TRBJ1-1; D is uncertain. Per the germline V gene, CDR1 is SGDLS and CDR2 is YYNGEE. The CDR3 spans 15 residues. The chain's CDR3 is CASSPLQTPNTGAFF. The CDR3 coding sequence is TGTGCCAGCAGCCCTTTACAGACCCCCAACACTGGAGCTTTCTTT.

The J gene is TRBJ1-2, the V gene TRBV25-1; possible D gene TRBD1, 5 bases. V was shortened by 1 base and J by 0 bases, with 12 bases between the two germline ends. The V gene's germline CDR1 is MGHDK and CDR2 SYGVNS. The CDR3 is made up of 16 amino acids. The CDR3: CASSEFGALANYGYTF. In DNA, the CDR3 is TGTGCCAGCAGTGAATTTGGGGCCCTAGCTAACTATGGCTACACCTTC.

This clone has only one observation. The gene calls are TRBV30 and TRBJ1-1; D remains ambiguous. CDR1 and CDR2 from the germline V gene are GTSNPN and SVGIG (reference sequence). The germline V and J ends were trimmed by 0 bases and 0 bases, with 8 bases remaining between them. The CDR3 spans 14 residues. CDR3 loop: CAWSVARLNTEAFF. The DNA for the CDR3 is TGTGCCTGGAGTGTGGCCCGATTGAACACTGAAGCTTTCTTT.

This chain uses TRBV5-4 with TRBJ2-1; maybe TRBD1 (6 bases). V was clipped by 7 bases and J by 5 bases, with 10 bases between them. CDR1 SGHNT and CDR2 YYREEE come from the germline V gene (reference sequence). The CDR3 sequence is 12 residues long. The CDR3 sequence: CASYRQDNEQFF. CDR3 nucleotides: TGTGCCAGCTACAGACAGGACAATGAGCAGTTCTTC. The entire variable domain, with the rest obtained from reference TRBV5-4 and TRBJ2-1, is as follows: ETGVTQSPTHLIKTRGQQVTLRCSSQSGHNTVSWYQQALGQGPQFIFQYYREEENGRGNFPPRFSGLQFPNYSSELNVNALELDDSALYLCASYRQDNEQFFGPGTRLTVL.

Concerning this clone itself: The sample contains more than one DNA sequence encoding this CDR3. This chain uses TRBV19 with TRBJ1-3; 9 nucleotides line up with TRBD1. The germline V gene has CDR1 LNHDA and CDR2 SQIVND (reference sequence). CDR3 length: 14 amino acids. Trimming cost V 6 bases and J 2 bases; bases outside gene matches: 2. CDR3 nucleotide sequence: TGTGCCAGTAGCGGGACAGGGACTGGAAACACCATATATTTT. Amino acid sequence: CASSGTGTGNTIYF.

This clone was seen just once. The rearrangement joins TRBV29-1 to TRBJ2-7; unclear D gene. The germline CDR1 and CDR2 sequences are SQVTM and ANQGSEA. This CDR3 comprises 12 residues. Trimming took off 5 bases at V and 4 bases at J, with 12 bases between the two ends. As DNA, the CDR3 is TGCAGCGTTCCTAGAAACTCTTACGAGCAGTACTTC. Its protein product is CSVPRNSYEQYF.

The J gene is TRBJ2-1, the V gene TRBV19; D perhaps matches TRBD2 (7 bases). Per germline, CDR1 LNHDA and CDR2 SQIVND (reference sequence). The CDR3 has 18 residues. V was clipped by 10 bases and J by 1 base, with 26 bases between them. CDR3 sequence (DNA): TGTGCCACCAGCCGGGTGGGAGGGGGTAAGGTTTCCTACAATGAGCAGTTCTTC. Translating gives CATSRVGGGKVSYNEQFF.

The chain couples TRBV11-1 to TRBJ2-1; D may be TRBD1 (5 bases). CDR1 and CDR2 from the germline V gene are SGHAT and FQDESV (reference sequence). This CDR3 contains 18 residues. With 0 bases removed from V and 0 bases from J, the gap between germline ends came to 15 bases. CDR3 nucleotides: TGTGCCAGCAGCTTAGCGCCGACCAGGGTGAGCTCCTACAATGAGCAGTTCTTC. It codes for CASSLAPTRVSSYNEQFF.

The chain recombines TRBV5-1 with TRBJ2-7, with D unresolved. V was trimmed by 2 bases and J by 4 bases, leaving 10 bases between them. Germline V gene lookup returns CDR1 SGHRS and CDR2 YFSETQ. The CDR3 extends over 13 amino acids. The CDR3 sequence is CASSFPGGYEQYF. CDR3 in DNA: TGCGCCAGCAGCTTTCCCGGCGGATACGAGCAGTACTTC.

This clone was counted a single time. The V gene is TRBV9, the J gene TRBJ2-1; D unclear. V shed 1 base and J shed 0 bases, with 11 bases lying between them. CDR1 is SGDLS, CDR2 YYNGEE, per germline. This CDR3 comprises 16 residues. For the CDR3, the DNA is TGTGCCAGCAGCGTAACCCACGGGTTCTCCTACAATGAGCAGTTCTTC. Its translation: CASSVTHGFSYNEQFF.

V usage is TRBV28 and J usage is TRBJ1-4; 9 bases agree with TRBD1. This CDR3 region has 20 residues. CDR1 is MDHEN, CDR2 SYDVKM, per germline. The V gene end was trimmed by 6 bases and the J gene end by 2 bases; junction bases not matched to a gene: 19. CDR3 loop: CASSPVFIRTGETTNEKLFF. The CDR3 DNA follows: TGTGCCAGCAGCCCGGTCTTTATTCGGACAGGGGAGACGACTAATGAAAAACTGTTTTTT.

V and J are TRBV14 and TRBJ2-7; TRBD1 matches at 9 bases. Germline-derived CDR1 and CDR2 are SGHDN and FVKESK. The CDR3 extends over 14 amino acids. V lost 4 bases and J lost 5; bases outside the gene matches: 6. CDR3 in DNA: TGTGCCAGCAGCCCGCTACAGGGGGCCGACGAGCAGTACTTC. Translated: CASSPLQGADEQYF.

The V gene is TRBV7-9, the J gene TRBJ2-1; no clear D gene. Per the germline V gene, CDR1 is SEHNR and CDR2 is FQNEAQ (reference sequence). V shed 4 bases and J shed 5 bases, with 6 bases lying between them. The CDR3 length is 12 residues. In DNA form, the CDR3 reads TGTGCCAGCAGCTCCACAAACAATGAGCAGTTCTTC. This translates into CASSSTNNEQFF.

This sequence joins TRBV6-5 and TRBJ2-7; perhaps TRBD2 as D (5 bases). This CDR3 region has 13 residues. Germline CDR1 and CDR2: MNHEY and SVGAGI. V was clipped by 7 bases and J by 5 bases, with 15 bases between them. The CDR3 DNA follows: TGTGCCAGCAAAACCGGGGTTCCGAACGAGCAGTACTTC. This sequence encodes CASKTGVPNEQYF.

This chain links TRBV7-6 with TRBJ2-7; no firm D call. V was pared by 4 bases and J by 0 bases, with 13 bases between. The CDR3 length is 15 residues. Per germline, CDR1 SGHVS and CDR2 FNYEAQ. CDR3 nucleotide sequence: TGTGCCAGCAGCTCCCCAGGTCATGGCTCCTACGAGCAGTACTTC. Protein sequence: CASSSPGHGSYEQYF.

The chain links TRBV5-4 to TRBJ2-7; 7 bases line up with TRBD1. Germline values: CDR1 SGHNT, CDR2 YYREEE (reference sequence). With V trimmed by 0 bases and J by 4 bases, 7 bases remained unmatched. This CDR3 has 15 amino acids. The CDR3 region is CASSLGTQGIYEQYF. The DNA of the CDR3 is TGTGCCAGCAGCTTGGGGACACAGGGGATTTACGAGCAGTACTTC.

V and J are TRBV5-8 and TRBJ1-3; 7 bases agree with TRBD1. Per the germline V gene, CDR1 is SGHTS and CDR2 is YDEGEE. CDR3 length: 14 amino acids. V shed 4 bases and J 4 bases; nucleotides not matched to a gene: 5. The DNA for the CDR3 is TGTGCCAGCAGCAGGGGACAGCCGGGAAACACCATATATTTT. This gives the protein CASSRGQPGNTIYF.

The chain couples TRBV7-8 to TRBJ2-5; D may be TRBD2 (6 bases). CDR3 length: 14 residues. The germline gives CDR1 SGHVS, CDR2 FQNEAQ. V gave up 4 bases and J gave up 5 bases, with 14 bases separating them. The DNA for the CDR3 is TGTGCCAGCAGCTCCGTTCAGCGGGTGGAGACCCAGTACTTC. Its translation is CASSSVQRVETQYF.

Only a few counts were recorded for this clone. The chain combines TRBV4-1 with TRBJ2-6; 8 nucleotides align to TRBD1. The V gene end was trimmed by 3 bases and the J gene end by 1 base; junction bases not matched to a gene: 8. Germline V gene lookup returns CDR1 MGHRA and CDR2 YSYEKL. The CDR3 extends over 18 amino acids. The CDR3 region has the DNA TGCGCCAGCAGCCATAGAGACAGGGGCAGTTCTGGGGCCAACGTCCTGACTTTC. The encoded protein is CASSHRDRGSSGANVLTF.

The rearrangement uses TRBV7-2 and TRBJ2-3; 8 bases line up with TRBD2. This CDR3 is built from 14 residues. The trim removed 1 base at V and 7 bases at J, leaving 4 bases unmatched. CDR1 is SGHTA, CDR2 FQGNSA, per germline. The CDR3 loop reads CASSLGGGSYTQYF. CDR3 DNA sequence: TGTGCCAGCAGCTTAGGCGGGGGGTCGTATACGCAGTATTTT.

With regard to this clone: The junction departs from the called germline gene at one end, perhaps through a read error. V is TRBV5-6 and J is TRBJ2-7; 7 bases fit TRBD1. Germline values: CDR1 SGHDT, CDR2 YYEEEE. This CDR3 is 14 amino acids long. CDR3 sequence (DNA): TGTGCCAGCAGCTCCCCGGGACAGAAGTACGAGCAGCACTTC. Its translation is CASSSPGQKYEQHF.

The rearrangement uses TRBV4-1 and TRBJ1-2; D ambiguous. The CDR3 sequence is 14 residues long. The V gene lost 0 bases and the J gene lost 2 bases, with 7 bases spanning the gap. Germline CDR1 MGHRA, CDR2 YSYEKL. DNA for the CDR3: TGCGCCAGCAGCCAAGAAAACCAGAACTATGGCTACACCTTC. It is translated as CASSQENQNYGYTF.